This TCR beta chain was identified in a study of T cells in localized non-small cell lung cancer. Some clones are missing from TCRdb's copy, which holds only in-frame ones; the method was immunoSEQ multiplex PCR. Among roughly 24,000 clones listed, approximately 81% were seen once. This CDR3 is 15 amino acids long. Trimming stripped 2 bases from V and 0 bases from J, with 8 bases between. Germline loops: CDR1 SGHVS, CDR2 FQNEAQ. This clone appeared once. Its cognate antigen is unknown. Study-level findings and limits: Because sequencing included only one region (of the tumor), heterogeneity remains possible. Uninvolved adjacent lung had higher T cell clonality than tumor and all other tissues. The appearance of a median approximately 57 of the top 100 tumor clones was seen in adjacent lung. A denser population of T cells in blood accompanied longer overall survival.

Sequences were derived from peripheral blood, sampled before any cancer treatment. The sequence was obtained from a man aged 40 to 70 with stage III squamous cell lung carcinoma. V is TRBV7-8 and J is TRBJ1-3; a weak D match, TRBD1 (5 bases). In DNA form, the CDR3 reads TGTGCCAGCAGCTTACTCGGGGGCTCTGGAAACACCATATATTTT. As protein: CASSLLGGSGNTIYF. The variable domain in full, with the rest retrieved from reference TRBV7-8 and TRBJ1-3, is GAGVSQSPRYKVAKRGQDVALRCDPISGHVSLFWYQQALGQGPEFLTYFQNEAQLDKSGLPSDRFFAERPEGSVSTLKIQRTQQEDSAVYLCASSLLGGSGNTIYFGEGSWLTVV.